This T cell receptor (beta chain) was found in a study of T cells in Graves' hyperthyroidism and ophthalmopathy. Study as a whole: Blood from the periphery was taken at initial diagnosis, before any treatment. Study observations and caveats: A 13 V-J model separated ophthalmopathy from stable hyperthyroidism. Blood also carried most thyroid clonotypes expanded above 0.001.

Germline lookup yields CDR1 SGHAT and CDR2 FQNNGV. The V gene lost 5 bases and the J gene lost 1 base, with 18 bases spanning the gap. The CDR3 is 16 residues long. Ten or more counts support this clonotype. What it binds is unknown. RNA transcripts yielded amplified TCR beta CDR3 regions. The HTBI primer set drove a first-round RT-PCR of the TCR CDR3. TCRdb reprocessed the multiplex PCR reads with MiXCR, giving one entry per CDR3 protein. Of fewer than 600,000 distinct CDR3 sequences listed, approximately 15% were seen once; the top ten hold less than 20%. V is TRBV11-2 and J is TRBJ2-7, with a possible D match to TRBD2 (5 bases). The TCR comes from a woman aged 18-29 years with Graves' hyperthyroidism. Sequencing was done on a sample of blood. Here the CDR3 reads CASSPVFSERSYEQYV. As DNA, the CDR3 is TGTGCCAGCAGCCCTGTCTTTAGCGAAAGATCCTACGAGCAGTACGTC.